These 17 T cell receptor beta chains share one sample of origin, sequenced in a study of T cells in Graves' hyperthyroidism and ophthalmopathy. The investigators amplified TCR beta CDR3 regions from RNA transcripts. Researchers ran a first-round RT-PCR on the TCR CDR3 using the HTBI primer set. TCRdb recomputed calls from the multiplex PCR reads with MiXCR, one row per CDR3 protein. Among a few hundred thousand distinct CDR3 sequences, 25% were seen once, and the ten largest hold roughly 70%. The sample was blood. The receptors here all came from a man aged 50 or older with Graves' hyperthyroidism.

This clonotype was picked up many times. A read error may account for a junction end that differs from germline. The CDR3 coding sequence is TGTGCCAGCAGCTTTTTCAACAGTGAAGCTTTCTTT. As protein: CASSFFNSEAFF. J is TRBJ1-1 and V is TRBV7-2; D remains ambiguous. The CDR3 consists of 12 residues. Per germline, CDR1 SGHTA and CDR2 FQGNSA. Supplemented by reference TRBV7-2 and TRBJ1-1, the full variable domain reads GAGVSQSPSNKVTEKGKDVELRCDPISGHTALYWYRQSLGQGLEFLIYFQGNSAPDKSGLPSDRFSAERTGGSVSTLTIQRTQQEDSAVYLCASSFFNSEAFFGQGTRLTVV.

The sample holds a few counts of this clonotype. The rearrangement uses TRBV6-1 and TRBJ2-7; TRBD1 matches 10 bases. The V gene end was trimmed by 5 bases and the J gene end by 3 bases; junction bases not matched to a gene: 7. The length of the CDR3 is 15 residues. CDR1 and CDR2 from the germline V gene are MNHNS and SASEGT. The CDR3: CASSRLGQGIYEQYF. The CDR3 DNA sequence: TGTGCCAGCAGTAGACTGGGACAGGGGATCTACGAGCAGTACTTC.

This clonotype has just a few counts. V gene TRBV6-5 combines with J gene TRBJ1-5; D ambiguous. The CDR3 spans 16 residues. The germline V and J ends were trimmed by 4 bases and 2 bases, with 15 bases remaining between them. Germline CDR1 MNHEY, CDR2 SVGAGI. CDR3 sequence (DNA): TGTGCCAGCAGTTCTTCATCGGGTGGTGGCAATCAGCCCCAGCATTTT. Translation: CASSSSSGGGNQPQHF.

This clonotype came up a few times. This chain joins TRBV3-1 and TRBJ1-1; 7 nucleotides line up with TRBD1. V trimming: 3 bases; J trimming: 4 bases; junction bases outside the gene matches: 2. The germline V gene has CDR1 LGHDT and CDR2 YNNKEL (reference sequence). The CDR3 consists of 13 residues. In nucleotides, the CDR3 is TGTGCCAGCAGCCATCAGGGGGGCACTGAAGCTTTCTTT. Protein: CASSHQGGTEAFF.

This clonotype was found a few times. The V call is TRBV4-1, the J call TRBJ2-5; D unclear. The germline V gene has CDR1 MGHRA and CDR2 YSYEKL. Trimming cost V 1 base and J 3 bases, with 9 bases left between them. CDR3 length: 14 amino acids. The CDR3 coding sequence is TGCGCCAGCAGCCAAGTTGTCGAGGAAGAGACCCAGTACTTC. Translating it yields CASSQVVEEETQYF.

This clonotype was detected once. The V gene is TRBV20-1, the J gene TRBJ2-1; 9 positions match TRBD2. From germline, CDR1 is DFQATT and CDR2 SNEGSKA (reference sequence). The CDR3 has 13 residues. The ends lost 3 bases at V and 9 bases at J; junction bases unmatched: 6. Here the CDR3 reads CSASSGRAGEQFF. CDR3 DNA sequence: TGCAGTGCTAGTAGCGGGAGAGCTGGTGAGCAGTTCTTC.

The J gene is TRBJ1-4, the V gene TRBV20-1, with 10 bases fitting TRBD1. The CDR3 totals 13 residues. Germline values: CDR1 DFQATT, CDR2 SNEGSKA (reference sequence). With V trimmed by 6 bases and J by 10 bases, 8 bases remained unmatched. The CDR3 sequence: CSAHGTGVGKLFF. The CDR3 nucleotides read TGCAGTGCCCACGGGACAGGGGTGGGAAAACTGTTTTTT.

This CDR3 reads CATLRQPVTDTQYF. As DNA, the CDR3 is TGCGCCACCCTTCGACAGCCTGTCACAGATACGCAGTATTTT. This chain connects TRBV10-2 to TRBJ2-3; a possible D gene is TRBD1 (5 bases). Germline CDR1 and CDR2: WSHSY and SAAADI. This CDR3 spans 14 amino acids. The ends were cut back, 10 bases at V and 2 bases at J, with 16 bases in the middle.

This clonotype was detected ten times or more. The gene calls are TRBV12-3 or TRBV12-4 and TRBJ1-2; 7 nucleotides agree with TRBD1. This CDR3 region has 14 residues. V shed 5 bases and J 3 bases; nucleotides not matched to a gene: 6. Here the CDR3 reads CASSRQGADYGYTF. DNA of the CDR3: TGTGCCAGCAGTCGACAGGGTGCGGACTATGGCTACACCTTC.

The chain links TRBV6-1 to TRBJ2-3, with TRBD2 identical over 7 bases. The CDR3 is 11 amino acids. V shed 8 bases and J 4 bases; nucleotides not matched to a gene: 0. The germline gives CDR1 MNHNS, CDR2 SASEGT. CDR3 protein: CASGRADTQYF. CDR3 DNA: TGTGCCAGCGGGAGGGCAGATACGCAGTATTTT.

This clonotype was picked up a small number of times. The genes are TRBV15 and TRBJ1-2; D is uncertain. The CDR3 sequence is 15 residues long. Germline CDR1 and CDR2: LNHNV and YYDKDF (reference sequence). V was shortened by 0 bases and J by 7 bases, with 15 bases between the two germline ends. The CDR3 sequence is CATSRDLGEKGGYTF. DNA of the CDR3: TGTGCCACCAGCAGAGATCTTGGGGAAAAGGGTGGCTACACCTTC.

The chain combines TRBV12-3 or TRBV12-4 with TRBJ2-1, with 9 bases identical to TRBD2. The CDR3 loop spans 13 amino acids. Germline trimming cut 2 bases from V and 9 bases from J; bases unmatched to any gene: 2. Here the CDR3 DNA reads TGTGCCAGCAGTTTAAGGACTAGCGCTGAGCAGTTCTTC. Protein: CASSLRTSAEQFF.

The chain joins TRBV19 to TRBJ1-5; no definite D call. The CDR3 spans 12 residues. The germline V and J ends were trimmed by 8 bases and 1 base, with 6 bases remaining between them. The germline V gene has CDR1 LNHDA and CDR2 SQIVND (reference sequence). This chain's CDR3 is CASAGSNQPQHF. Written as DNA, the CDR3 is TGTGCCAGTGCCGGGAGCAATCAGCCCCAGCATTTT.

This chain connects TRBV7-9 to TRBJ2-5, with 8 bases lining up with TRBD2. V trimming: 6 bases; J trimming: 4 bases; junction bases outside the gene matches: 4. Germline CDR1 is SEHNR and CDR2 is FQNEAQ (reference sequence). The CDR3 sequence is 13 residues long. CDR3: CASSQAGGETQYF. CDR3 DNA sequence: TGTGCCAGCAGTCAGGCGGGAGGAGAGACCCAGTACTTC.

This clonotype appeared many times. The chain couples TRBV28 to TRBJ2-1, with 10 bases fitting TRBD2. The CDR3 length is 14 residues. Germline V gene data show CDR1 as MDHEN and CDR2 as SYDVKM. With V trimmed by 6 bases and J by 15 bases, 14 bases remained unmatched. Written as DNA, the CDR3 is TGTGCCAGCAGCCCAATGCGGACTAGCGGCAGACCGTTCTTC. Translation gives CASSPMRTSGRPFF. Complete variable domain (other parts from reference TRBV28 and TRBJ2-1): DVKVTQSSRYLVKRTGEKVFLECVQDMDHENMFWYRQDPGLGLRLIYFSYDVKMKEKGDIPEGYSVSREKKERFSLILESASTNQTSMYLCASSPMRTSGRPFFGPGTRLTVL.

This clonotype was seen a handful of times. The rearrangement joins TRBV29-1 to TRBJ2-1; 7 positions match TRBD1. The J segment lost 2 bases and the V segment lost 4 bases, leaving 5 bases of the junction unmatched. Germline CDR1 is SQVTM and CDR2 is ANQGSEA. The CDR3 totals 14 residues. The CDR3 is CSVVMDRPYNEQFF. CDR3 in DNA: TGCAGCGTTGTGATGGACAGGCCCTACAATGAGCAGTTCTTC.

J is TRBJ1-2 and V is TRBV24-1, with D possibly TRBD1 on 6 matching bases. Looked up from germline, CDR1 is KGHDR and CDR2 is SFDVKD. Trimming removed 2 bases from V and 8 bases from J, with 14 bases in between. This CDR3 has 14 amino acids. In DNA, the CDR3 is TGTGCCACCAGTGATTCAACCTGGACAGACGGCTACACCTTC. Encoded protein: CATSDSTWTDGYTF.